Below, 13 T cell receptor beta chains from the same sample are listed, as sequenced in a study of blood T cell repertoires in COVID-19. The data were produced by immunoSEQ multiplex PCR, yet TCRdb's version contains in-frame clones alone and is incomplete. The sample lists about 210,000 clones, around 82% occurring once. Sequences were obtained from peripheral blood. Source of these receptors: a middle-aged woman with acute or convalescent COVID-19.

CDR3 protein: CASSQEEQGALGQPQHF. The CDR3 DNA sequence: TGCGCCAGCAGCCAAGAGGAACAGGGGGCTTTGGGTCAGCCCCAGCATTTT. J is TRBJ1-5 and V is TRBV4-1, with 9 bases identical to TRBD1. Per germline, CDR1 MGHRA and CDR2 YSYEKL. V trimming: 0 bases; J trimming: 6 bases; junction bases outside the gene matches: 9. This CDR3 has 17 amino acids.

The V call is TRBV7-2, the J call TRBJ1-1; tentatively, D is TRBD1 (5 bases). V was shortened by 1 base and J by 5 bases, with 17 bases between the two germline ends. CDR3 length equals 16 residues. The germline V gene encodes CDR1 SGHTA and CDR2 FQGNSA. CDR3 sequence reads: CASSLVYPRGGTEAFF. Here the CDR3 DNA reads TGTGCCAGCAGCTTAGTTTACCCGAGGGGAGGGACTGAAGCTTTCTTT. The full variable domain, completed using reference TRBV7-2 and TRBJ1-1, is GAGVSQSPSNKVTEKGKDVELRCDPISGHTALYWYRQSLGQGLEFLIYFQGNSAPDKSGLPSDRFSAERTGGSVSTLTIQRTQQEDSAVYLCASSLVYPRGGTEAFFGQGTRLTVV.

V is TRBV30 and J is TRBJ2-1, with 7 bases lining up with TRBD2. The germline gives CDR1 GTSNPN, CDR2 SVGIG (reference sequence). Trimming took 4 bases from V and 5 from J; bases not matched to a gene: 8. The CDR3 is 14 amino acids. The DNA of the CDR3 is TGTGCCTGGAACAGACTGGCGGGGGACAATGAGCAGTTCTTC. Amino acid sequence: CAWNRLAGDNEQFF. Based on the CDR3 plus reference TRBV30 and TRBJ2-1, the full variable domain is SQTIHQWPATLVQPVGSPLSLECTVEGTSNPNLYWYRQAAGRGLQLLFYSVGIGQISSEVPQNLSASRPQDRQFILSSKKLLLSDSGFYLCAWNRLAGDNEQFFGPGTRLTVL.

The rearrangement joins TRBV12-2 to TRBJ2-7; the table's D call TRBD2 went unverified against the DNA. TRBV12-2 is a pseudogene. CDR3 size: 16 residues. The CDR3 region is CASRSTVGLAGYEQYF. CDR3 nucleotide sequence: TGTGCAAGTCGCTCTACGGTCGGGCTAGCGGGGTACGAGCAGTACTTC.

The V and J genes are TRBV9 and TRBJ1-1, with 7 bases fitting TRBD1. V gave up 1 base and J gave up 4 bases; unmatched junction bases: 1. Looked up from germline, CDR1 is SGDLS and CDR2 is YYNGEE. The CDR3 has 13 residues. The CDR3 DNA is TGTGCCAGCAGCGTACAGGGGGGCACTGAAGCTTTCTTT. This encodes CASSVQGGTEAFF.

This chain connects TRBV19 to TRBJ2-1; 7 nucleotides match TRBD2. After removal of 6 bases from V and 7 bases from J, the junction contained 12 bases not matched to a gene. The germline gives CDR1 LNHDA, CDR2 SQIVND (reference sequence). This CDR3 is 15 amino acids long. The CDR3 region has the DNA TGTGCCAGTAGGGGGGGGGAGTCAGTAGCGAATGAGCAGTTCTTC. Its protein product is CASRGGESVANEQFF.

In this sample, this clone turned up a few times. J is TRBJ2-3 and V is TRBV3-1 (or the pseudogene TRBV3-2); no clear D gene. The germline V and J ends were trimmed by 4 bases and 0 bases, with 11 bases remaining between them. The germline V gene has CDR1 LGHDT and CDR2 YNNKEL (reference sequence). CDR3 length equals 15 residues. DNA of the CDR3: TGTGCCAGCAGCCCACATGCCGTTAGCACAGATACGCAGTATTTT. The encoded protein is CASSPHAVSTDTQYF.

V is TRBV13 and J is TRBJ2-1; TRBD2 is a possible D gene (7 bases). In germline, CDR1 is PRHDT, CDR2 FYEKMQ (reference sequence). Trimming cost V 5 bases and J 7 bases, with 15 bases left between them. There are 14 residues in the CDR3. The CDR3 DNA is TGTGCCAGCAGCCCATGGGGGGGGCGTAATGAGCAGTTCTTC. Encoded protein: CASSPWGGRNEQFF. Filled out from reference TRBV13 and TRBJ2-1, the complete variable domain reads AAGVIQSPRHLIKEKRETATLKCYPIPRHDTVYWYQQGPGQDPQFLISFYEKMQSDKGSIPDRFSAQQFSDYHSELNMSSLELGDSALYFCASSPWGGRNEQFFGPGTRLTVL.

This sequence joins TRBV14 and TRBJ2-1, with D perhaps TRBD2 (6 bases). Per germline, CDR1 SGHDN and CDR2 FVKESK. Trimming stripped 2 bases from V and 7 bases from J, with 12 bases between. The CDR3 runs to 14 residues. CDR3 in amino acids: CASSQRMAGNEQFF. The DNA for the CDR3 is TGTGCCAGCAGCCAAAGAATGGCGGGAAATGAGCAGTTCTTC.

This chain joins TRBV3-1 (or the pseudogene TRBV3-2) and TRBJ2-1, with a tentative D call TRBD1 (6 bases). Germline CDR1 reads LGHDT; CDR2 reads YNNKEL (reference sequence). CDR3 length: 19 residues. The V gene lost 5 bases and the J gene lost 4 bases, with 27 bases spanning the gap. CDR3 in amino acids: CASSSRANRDGTRYNEQFF. Written as DNA, the CDR3 is TGTGCCAGCAGCTCTCGGGCGAACAGGGACGGTACGAGGTACAATGAGCAGTTCTTC.

Written as DNA, the CDR3 is TGTGCCAGCAGTTATAAATTGGGGACAGAAGAAGAGACCCAGTACTTC. It translates to CASSYKLGTEEETQYF. The V and J genes are TRBV6-2 or TRBV6-3 and TRBJ2-5; TRBD1 matches 7 bases. The length of the CDR3 is 16 residues. The V and J ends lost 3 bases and 3 bases, in that order; junction bases with no gene match: 10. Germline loops: CDR1 MNHEY, CDR2 SVGEGT.

This clone was observed a single time. J is TRBJ2-5 and V is TRBV7-2; 11 bases fit TRBD2. The CDR3 runs 16 residues. Germline-derived CDR1 and CDR2 are SGHTA and FQGNSA. J lost 4 bases, V lost 4 bases, and 8 bases had no gene match. Here the CDR3 reads CASSSSLAGVAETQYF. CDR3 DNA: TGTGCCAGCAGCTCATCACTAGCGGGGGTAGCAGAGACCCAGTACTTC. The full variable domain, with the rest looked up from reference TRBV7-2 and TRBJ2-5, is GAGVSQSPSNKVTEKGKDVELRCDPISGHTALYWYRQSLGQGLEFLIYFQGNSAPDKSGLPSDRFSAERTGGSVSTLTIQRTQQEDSAVYLCASSSSLAGVAETQYFGPGTRLLVL.

This clone occurred once. The V call is TRBV5-7, the J call TRBJ2-2; 11 nucleotides match TRBD1. TRBV5-7 is an ORF, with its function uncertain. J lost 4 bases, V lost 4 bases, and 12 bases had no gene match. The CDR3 spans 18 residues. The CDR3 coding sequence is TGTGCCAGCAGCCATACTTGGGGACAGGGGGGGATCACCGGGGAGCTGTTTTTT. It specifies CASSHTWGQGGITGELFF.